One sample yielded the 20 T cell receptor beta chains listed below, sequenced in a study of cytomegalovirus exposure and HLA in healthy donors. PCR primers comprised 60 Vbeta and 13 Jbeta primers. Some clones are missing from TCRdb's copy, which holds only in-frame ones; the method was immunoSEQ multiplex PCR. Among about 140,000 clones listed, just over 65% were seen once. Sample: PBMCs. These receptors all come from a woman aged 55-70 years in good health and CMV-seronegative.

V usage is TRBV29-1 and J usage is TRBJ2-7, with a tentative D call TRBD2 (6 bases). The germline V gene encodes CDR1 SQVTM and CDR2 ANQGSEA. The germline V and J ends were trimmed by 7 bases and 4 bases, with 11 bases remaining between them. The CDR3 contains 11 residues. The CDR3 coding sequence is TGCAGCGCGGGACTTCGATACGAGCAGTACTTC. Translation: CSAGLRYEQYF.

The chain joins TRBV7-8 to TRBJ2-1, with D perhaps TRBD2 (6 bases). Trimming pared 3 bases from V and 3 bases from J, leaving 12 bases between. The germline gives CDR1 SGHVS, CDR2 FQNEAQ. The CDR3 spans 15 residues. The CDR3 DNA reads TGTGCCAGCAGCTTGTTGTCGGGGGACTACAATGAGCAGTTCTTC. Its protein is CASSLLSGDYNEQFF.

This clone was seen only a few times. The chain couples TRBV25-1 to TRBJ2-5, with TRBD2 identical over 7 bases. J was trimmed by 3 bases and V by 1 base; bases with no gene match: 5. The CDR3 has 15 amino acids. Germline CDR1 is MGHDK and CDR2 is SYGVNS. The CDR3 protein is CASSEWGGDEETQYF. CDR3 nucleotides: TGTGCCAGCAGTGAATGGGGGGGTGATGAAGAGACCCAGTACTTC.

V is TRBV7-8 and J is TRBJ2-1; 12 nucleotides agree with TRBD2. V was clipped by 5 bases and J by 10 bases; unmatched bases: 6. The CDR3 is 14 amino acids. Germline CDR1 reads SGHVS; CDR2 reads FQNEAQ. This chain's CDR3 is CASSAGLAGLEQFF. The CDR3 DNA reads as TGTGCCAGCAGCGCCGGACTAGCGGGGCTGGAGCAGTTCTTC.

This clone has a handful of counts. The rearrangement links TRBV6-5 to TRBJ2-1, with 12 nucleotides matching TRBD2. Losses at the gene ends were 6 bases for V and 15 bases for J; bases not matched to a gene: 6. Germline V lookup: CDR1 MNHEY, CDR2 SVGAGI. This CDR3 contains 12 residues. CDR3 in DNA: TGTGCCAGCAGCCGACTAGCGGGGGTACGGTTCTTC. Its protein is CASSRLAGVRFF.

This clone showed up just once. V gene TRBV7-2 combines with J gene TRBJ2-7; 10 nucleotides agree with TRBD2. The germline CDR1 and CDR2 sequences are SGHTA and FQGNSA. The CDR3 runs to 14 residues. V shed 8 bases, J shed 6 bases, and the junction held 10 bases outside the gene matches. Written as DNA, the CDR3 is TGTGCCAGCCGCGGGACTAGCGTGCAAGGCGAGCAGTACTTC. As protein: CASRGTSVQGEQYF.

CDR3 sequence: CASSQAGRGNTEAFF. The CDR3 nucleotides read TGCGCCAGCAGCCAAGCGGGTAGGGGCAACACTGAAGCTTTCTTT. The rearrangement uses TRBV4-1 and TRBJ1-1, with D possibly matching TRBD1 (5 bases). V was pared by 1 base and J by 2 bases, with 11 bases between. The CDR3 loop spans 15 amino acids. CDR1 is MGHRA, CDR2 YSYEKL, per germline.

This clone was detected a few times. A junction boundary mismatches the germline segment, possibly from a read error. The rearrangement links TRBV7-9 to TRBJ1-1, with TRBD1 matching over 7 bases. This CDR3 contains 13 residues. Germline CDR1 SEHNR, CDR2 FQNEAQ (reference sequence). The CDR3 sequence: CSSTPQGDTEAFF. The CDR3 nucleotides read TGTTCCAGCACCCCTCAGGGGGACACTGAAGCTTTCTTT.

This clone turned up a few times. The V and J genes are TRBV23-1 and TRBJ2-5; D perhaps matches TRBD1 (6 bases). TRBV23-1 is known as an ORF, though its function is uncertain. Deletions cut 4 bases from V and 4 bases from J, with 16 bases between. The CDR3 loop spans 15 amino acids. The CDR3 region is CASSRGQGGRETQYF. The CDR3 region has the DNA TGCGCCAGCAGTCGGGGACAAGGAGGTAGAGAGACCCAGTACTTC.

The chain recombines TRBV6-5 with TRBJ1-6, with TRBD1 matching over 12 bases. CDR1 and CDR2 from the germline V gene are MNHEY and SVGAGI. This CDR3 has 14 residues. Trimming took 5 bases from V and 13 from J; bases not matched to a gene: 6. In nucleotides, the CDR3 is TGTGCCAGCAGTCCGGGACAGGGGGCTTCTCCCCTCCACTTT. Its translation: CASSPGQGASPLHF.

V usage is TRBV9 and J usage is TRBJ2-7, with TRBD2 matching 10 bases. The CDR3 consists of 15 residues. The germline V gene has CDR1 SGDLS and CDR2 YYNGEE. V trimming: 3 bases; J trimming: 7 bases; junction bases outside the gene matches: 10. CDR3 in amino acids: CASSAQAGGPGEQYF. CDR3 coding DNA: TGTGCCAGCAGCGCACAAGCGGGAGGGCCAGGTGAGCAGTACTTC.

This clone was counted once. This chain uses TRBV16 with TRBJ2-1; 11 positions agree with TRBD2. V was clipped by 0 bases and J by 6 bases; unmatched bases: 4. Germline-derived CDR1 and CDR2 are KGHSY and FQNENV. This CDR3 contains 16 residues. This CDR3 is CASSQSTSGGRNEQFF. For the CDR3, the DNA is TGTGCCAGCAGCCAATCCACTAGCGGGGGTCGCAATGAGCAGTTCTTC.

The chain links TRBV5-4 to TRBJ2-3, with D maybe TRBD1 (6 bases). With 4 bases removed from V and 4 bases from J, the gap between germline ends came to 13 bases. There are 14 residues in the CDR3. CDR1 SGHNT and CDR2 YYREEE come from the germline V gene (reference sequence). The CDR3 DNA follows: TGTGCCAGCAGCGCACAGGGTGGCGCAGATACGCAGTATTTT. Translated: CASSAQGGADTQYF.

The chain recombines TRBV28 with TRBJ1-1; D call uncertain. CDR3 size: 11 residues. Deletions cut 7 bases from V and 5 bases from J, with 8 bases between. Germline CDR1 is MDHEN and CDR2 is SYDVKM. CDR3 in DNA: TGTGCCAGCATCCGAGGTACTGAAGCTTTCTTT. It specifies CASIRGTEAFF.

The rearrangement joins TRBV19 to TRBJ2-7; TRBD2 agrees at 14 bases. The CDR3 runs to 17 residues. Germline V gene data show CDR1 as LNHDA and CDR2 as SQIVND (reference sequence). With 4 bases clipped from V and 0 bases from J, the junction kept 5 bases outside the gene matches. The CDR3 DNA follows: TGTGCCAGTAGTAGAACCGGGACTAGCGGGAGCTCCTACGAGCAGTACTTC. Translating gives CASSRTGTSGSSYEQYF.

A remark on this clone: The germline gene is not matched at one end of the junction; a read error may be the cause. The genes are TRBV19 and TRBJ2-5, with 9 bases identical to TRBD2. Germline loops: CDR1 LNHDA, CDR2 SQIVND (reference sequence). This CDR3 has 14 amino acids. The CDR3 DNA sequence: TGTGCCGGTAGTCGCCTAGCGGGGCAAGAGACCCAGTACTTC. It codes for CAGSRLAGQETQYF.

The chain employs TRBV5-4 and TRBJ2-5; D unclear. The tail of the sequence fits TRBJ2-7 better, so the J call may be wrong. CDR1 and CDR2 from the germline V gene are SGHNT and YYREEE (reference sequence). The CDR3 consists of 12 residues. As DNA, the CDR3 is TGTGCCAGCAGCTTGGATTACCACGAGCAGTACTTC. It specifies CASSLDYHEQYF.

In its sample, this clone was seen a few times. V is TRBV5-4 and J is TRBJ2-3; 7 nucleotides match TRBD2. Germline CDR1 SGHNT, CDR2 YYREEE (reference sequence). The junction had 11 bases not matched to a gene; V was cut back by 4 bases and J by 0 bases. This CDR3 spans 17 amino acids. CDR3 bases: TGTGCCAGCAGCACTCCGACTAGCCAAGTAAGCACAGATACGCAGTATTTT. Residues: CASSTPTSQVSTDTQYF.

This clone has more than one count but fewer than ten. The V call is TRBV7-9, the J call TRBJ1-1, with 7 bases that match TRBD1. V lost 5 bases to trimming and J lost 1 base; unmatched junction nucleotides: 4. Germline CDR1 is SEHNR and CDR2 is FQNEAQ (reference sequence). CDR3 length: 14 residues. CDR3 in DNA: TGTGCCAGCAGCCCCGGGACAGCGAACACTGAAGCTTTCTTT. This encodes CASSPGTANTEAFF.

The chain recombines TRBV7-2 with TRBJ2-3; D uncertain. Deletions cut 1 base from V and 4 bases from J, with 6 bases between. Germline V gene data show CDR1 as SGHTA and CDR2 as FQGNSA. The CDR3 length is 13 residues. CDR3 loop: CASSLDLADTQYF. CDR3 in DNA: TGTGCCAGCAGCTTAGATTTAGCAGATACGCAGTATTTT.